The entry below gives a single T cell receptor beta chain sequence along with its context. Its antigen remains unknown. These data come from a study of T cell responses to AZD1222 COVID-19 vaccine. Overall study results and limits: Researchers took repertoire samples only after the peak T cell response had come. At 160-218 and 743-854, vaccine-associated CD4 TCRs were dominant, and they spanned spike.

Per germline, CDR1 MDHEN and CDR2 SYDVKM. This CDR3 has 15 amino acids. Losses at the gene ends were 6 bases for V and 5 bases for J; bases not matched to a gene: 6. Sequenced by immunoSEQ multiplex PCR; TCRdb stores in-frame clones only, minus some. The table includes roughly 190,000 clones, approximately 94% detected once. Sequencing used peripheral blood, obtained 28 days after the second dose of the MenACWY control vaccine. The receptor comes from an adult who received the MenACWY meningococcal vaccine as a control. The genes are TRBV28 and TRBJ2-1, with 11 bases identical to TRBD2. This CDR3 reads CASRPSGRTHNEQFF. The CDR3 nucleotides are TGTGCCAGCAGGCCTAGCGGGAGGACCCACAATGAGCAGTTCTTC.